These 15 T cell receptor beta chains came from one sample sequenced in a study of blood T cells in healthy people across ages. For the second PCR, which ran for 7 to 11 cycles, a sample-barcoded 5' primer and a J-beta primer mix were used. MiXCR, run by TCRdb on the 5' RACE reads, gives a single entry per CDR3 protein. The data hold approximately 730,000 distinct CDR3 sequences, with about 55% observed a single time. What was sequenced was blood. Receptors originate from a man older than 75 in good health.

Details on this clonotype: Germline is not matched at one junction end, which may reflect a read error. The genes are TRBV20-1 and TRBJ1-1; the D is unclear. This CDR3 region has 12 residues. CDR1 DFQATT and CDR2 SNEGSKA come from the germline V gene (reference sequence). This CDR3 reads CSARGVNTEAFF. DNA of the CDR3: TGCAGTGCTAGAGGGGTGAACACGGAAGCTTTCTTT.

This chain uses TRBV28 with TRBJ2-7, with D hard to call. CDR1 and CDR2 from the germline V gene are MDHEN and SYDVKM. Trimming took 3 bases from V and 2 from J, leaving 11 bases between them. CDR3 length: 14 amino acids. The chain's CDR3 is CASSFQLLTYEQYF. The CDR3 nucleotides read TGTGCCAGCAGTTTCCAACTCCTAACCTACGAGCAGTACTTC.

The sample holds a few counts of this clonotype. The chain joins TRBV28 to TRBJ1-2, with 8 bases that match TRBD1. The CDR3 has 15 amino acids. The V gene end was trimmed by 1 base and the J gene end by 3 bases; junction bases not matched to a gene: 4. Germline lookup yields CDR1 MDHEN and CDR2 SYDVKM. This chain's CDR3 is CASSLSAGGDYGYTF. The DNA for the CDR3 is TGTGCCAGCAGTTTATCTGCAGGGGGCGACTATGGCTACACCTTC.

Comment on this clonotype: Relative to the germline gene, one junction end is altered; a read error may explain this. The chain combines TRBV4-1 with TRBJ2-7; TRBD1 might be the D (7 bases). From germline, CDR1 is MGHRA and CDR2 YSYEKL. The CDR3 consists of 18 residues. CDR3 residues: CTSSQEPIAGQYSYEQYF. The CDR3 DNA sequence: TGCACCAGCAGCCAAGAACCGATTGCGGGACAGTACTCCTACGAGCAGTACTTC.

The V call is TRBV20-1, the J call TRBJ1-1, with D maybe TRBD1 (5 bases). Looked up from germline, CDR1 is DFQATT and CDR2 is SNEGSKA (reference sequence). This CDR3 is 11 amino acids long. CDR3 amino acids: CSRVSNTEAFF. In DNA form, the CDR3 reads TGCAGCAGGGTATCCAACACTGAAGCTTTCTTT.

This clonotype was seen ten or more times. The chain combines TRBV29-1 with TRBJ2-5; 13 bases map to TRBD2. The germline CDR1 and CDR2 sequences are SQVTM and ANQGSEA. The CDR3 has 14 residues. V lost 4 bases, J lost 5 bases, and 4 bases stayed unmatched. The CDR3 sequence: CSVGTSGSGETQYF. In DNA, the CDR3 is TGCAGCGTTGGGACTAGCGGGAGTGGTGAGACCCAGTACTTC.

This chain joins TRBV10-3 and TRBJ2-7; possibly TRBD1 for D (6 bases). In germline, CDR1 is ENHRY, CDR2 SYGVKD. The germline V and J ends were trimmed by 8 bases and 0 bases, with 14 bases remaining between them. The CDR3 totals 14 residues. The CDR3, as DNA: TGTGCCATCGGCCCCAGGGGCACCTCCTACGAGCAGTACTTC. Its protein is CAIGPRGTSYEQYF.

This chain connects TRBV15 to TRBJ2-1; 12 bases fit TRBD2. The CDR3 consists of 16 residues. V dropped 5 bases and J dropped 5; count of bases not matched to a gene: 7. Looked up from germline, CDR1 is LNHNV and CDR2 is YYDKDF (reference sequence). The CDR3 bases are TGTGCCACCAGCGGGAGACTAGCGGGAGACAACAATGAGCAGTTCTTC. Protein product: CATSGRLAGDNNEQFF.

The V gene is TRBV20-1, the J gene TRBJ1-2, with no clear D. Trimming stripped 3 bases from V and 6 bases from J, with 11 bases between. Germline CDR1 and CDR2: DFQATT and SNEGSKA (reference sequence). This CDR3 is built from 12 residues. For the CDR3, the DNA is TGCAGTGCTAGTCGGGGAAAAGATGGCTACACCTTC. Translated, it gives CSASRGKDGYTF.

V is TRBV5-1 and J is TRBJ2-7, with TRBD2 matching 13 bases. J was trimmed by 6 bases and V by 5 bases; bases with no gene match: 8. CDR1 is SGHRS, CDR2 YFSETQ, per germline. This CDR3 contains 15 residues. The CDR3 DNA sequence: TGCGCCAGCAGGCCCCCGGGACTAGCGGGAATCGAGCAGTACTTC. It is translated as CASRPPGLAGIEQYF.

In DNA form, the CDR3 reads TGTGCCAGCAGCCCCAGATGGCCCGATACCTACGAGCAGTACTTC. Its protein is CASSPRWPDTYEQYF. The chain has TRBV6-2 or TRBV6-3 and TRBJ2-7, with D uncertain. The CDR3 sequence is 15 residues long. Trimming stripped 6 bases from V and 2 bases from J, with 17 bases between. CDR1 is MNHEY and CDR2 is SVGEGT in the germline V gene.

The chain recombines TRBV20-1 with TRBJ1-2, with D hard to call. Between the trimmed V and J ends, which lost 6 bases and 0 bases, there was a span of 17 bases. The CDR3 covers 15 residues. The germline CDR1 and CDR2 sequences are DFQATT and SNEGSKA (reference sequence). In DNA, the CDR3 is TGCAGTGCGCAGAATCAGAGGGTATCTAACTATGGCTACACCTTC. The encoded protein is CSAQNQRVSNYGYTF.

The chain has TRBV20-1 and TRBJ2-7, with 9 bases aligning to TRBD1. The CDR3 contains 14 residues. Germline V gene data show CDR1 as DFQATT and CDR2 as SNEGSKA (reference sequence). V dropped 4 bases and J dropped 4; count of bases not matched to a gene: 8. CDR3 sequence (DNA): TGCAGTGCTATAAGGGGGACAGGGTCGTACGAGCAGTACTTC. It specifies CSAIRGTGSYEQYF.

The chain links TRBV29-1 to TRBJ2-5; 7 bases line up with TRBD2. The CDR3 contains 15 residues. Germline trimming cut 5 bases from V and 4 bases from J; bases unmatched to any gene: 13. The germline CDR1 and CDR2 sequences are SQVTM and ANQGSEA. The CDR3, as DNA: TGCAGCGTTAATGCGGGCGGGAGTGTCGGAGAGACCCAGTACTTC. This translates into CSVNAGGSVGETQYF.

This clonotype has just a few counts. V and J are TRBV5-1 and TRBJ2-7, with D possibly being TRBD2 (6 bases). CDR1 is SGHRS and CDR2 is YFSETQ in the germline V gene. This CDR3 spans 13 amino acids. The V gene lost 4 bases and the J gene lost 7 bases, with 15 bases spanning the gap. The CDR3 coding sequence is TGCGCCAGCAGCCCGTCCTCAGGGACTGAGCAGTACTTC. This codes for CASSPSSGTEQYF.